The 16 T cell receptor beta chains listed next were all sequenced from one sample in a study of post-analysis software for immune sequencing data. Study findings and constraints: Five or six TRBV segments, including TRBV5-6, TRBV5-1 and TRBV20-1, were more frequent in patients than controls.

The TCR beta cDNA libraries contained unique molecular identifiers. In TCRdb, the PCR reads were re-called with MiXCR into one record per CDR3 protein. The table shows about 540,000 distinct CDR3 sequences, with approximately 34% occurring only once. For these receptors, no antigen is known. Sequenced input: blood. All receptors derive from a girl aged 2-17 years with multiple sclerosis.

This clonotype was seen a handful of times. The V gene is TRBV9, the J gene TRBJ2-3; D uncertain. V shed 3 bases and J shed 5 bases, with 16 bases lying between them. The CDR3 runs to 15 residues. Germline V CDR1 and CDR2: SGDLS, YYNGEE. This CDR3 reads CASSGMEIQRDTQYF. CDR3 DNA: TGTGCCAGCAGCGGGATGGAGATCCAGCGAGATACGCAGTATTTT.

The sample holds one count of this clonotype. The CDR3 DNA follows: TGCAGTGCTATGCGCGGGAACGCCAATCAGCCCCAGCATTTT. It is translated as CSAMRGNANQPQHF. The chain employs TRBV20-1 and TRBJ1-5; D not resolved. Germline V lookup: CDR1 DFQATT, CDR2 SNEGSKA (reference sequence). V lost 4 bases and J lost 3, with 13 bases in between. The CDR3 sequence is 14 residues long.

Points on this clonotype: At one end, the junction sequence differs from germline, possibly due to a read error. V and J are TRBV7-2 and TRBJ1-2; 12 nucleotides match TRBD1. Germline V lookup: CDR1 SGHTA, CDR2 FQGNSA. The CDR3 contains 17 residues. DNA for the CDR3: TGTGCCAGCAGCCCCCGGGACAGGGGGCCCCCTAGAAGAGGCTGCACCTTC. Its protein product is CASSPRDRGPPRRGCTF.

The rearrangement joins TRBV5-1 to TRBJ2-5; TRBD2 might be the D (7 bases). This CDR3 has 15 amino acids. Trimming took 6 bases from V and 2 from J, leaving 17 bases between them. Germline loops: CDR1 SGHRS, CDR2 YFSETQ. This CDR3 reads CASIPGGGPQETQYF. The CDR3 DNA sequence: TGCGCCAGCATCCCCGGCGGGGGCCCTCAAGAGACCCAGTACTTC.

This clonotype was seen more than once but under ten times. At one boundary the junction diverges from the germline segment, which might be a read error. The chain recombines TRBV11-2 with TRBJ2-1; weak D call: TRBD2 (7 bases). The CDR3 is made up of 17 amino acids. CDR1 is SGHAT, CDR2 FQNNGV, per germline. The CDR3 protein is CASTLFPEGGREDEQFF. Here the CDR3 DNA reads TGTGCCAGCACCTTATTCCCGGAGGGGGGGCGAGAGGATGAGCAGTTCTTC. Full variable domain (rest looked up from reference TRBV11-2 and TRBJ2-1): EAGVAQSPRYKIIEKRQSVAFWCNPISGHATLYWYQQILGQGPKLLIQFQNNGVVDDSQLPKDRFSAERLKGVDSTLKIQPAKLEDSAVYLCASTLFPEGGREDEQFFGPGTRLTVL.

The gene calls are TRBV24-1 and TRBJ2-3; D is perhaps TRBD1 (6 bases). Trimming removed 4 bases at V and 0 bases at J, with 19 bases between. The V gene's germline CDR1 is KGHDR and CDR2 SFDVKD. CDR3 size: 18 residues. The CDR3 spells CATSDVTAGQTSTDTQYF. The CDR3 DNA reads as TGTGCCACCAGTGACGTAACAGCCGGACAGACTAGCACAGATACGCAGTATTTT.

This clonotype was seen at least ten times. The V and J genes are TRBV5-1 and TRBJ2-1, with D possibly TRBD1 on 5 matching bases. Trimming took off 3 bases at V and 0 bases at J, with 13 bases between the two ends. The CDR3 length is 16 residues. Germline V CDR1 and CDR2: SGHRS, YFSETQ. Written as DNA, the CDR3 is TGCGCCAGCAGCTCCCAGGGATCCCTCTCCTACAATGAGCAGTTCTTC. Amino acids: CASSSQGSLSYNEQFF.

This clonotype was picked up a small number of times. This chain connects TRBV7-3 to TRBJ2-7, with TRBD2 identical over 8 bases. Losses at the gene ends were 5 bases for V and 6 bases for J; bases not matched to a gene: 15. The CDR3 totals 16 residues. Germline-derived CDR1 and CDR2 are SGHTA and FQGTGA. The CDR3 DNA follows: TGTGCCAGCAGCCGTCTCGGGACTAGTTCTCTGGGCGAGCAGTACTTC. Translating gives CASSRLGTSSLGEQYF.

This clonotype was seen once. The chain carries TRBV19 and TRBJ1-4, with 8 bases lining up with TRBD1. With 10 bases clipped from V and 6 bases from J, the junction kept 7 bases outside the gene matches. The CDR3 has 13 residues. Germline CDR1 LNHDA, CDR2 SQIVND (reference sequence). The DNA for the CDR3 is TGTGCCACTCGGACAGGGTGGGATGAAAAACTGTTTTTT. The encoded protein is CATRTGWDEKLFF.

This clonotype was detected only a few times. Its ends do not fully match the called genes, so a read error is possible. The chain combines TRBV11-1 with TRBJ2-5; the match to TRBD2 covers 9 bases. CDR1 SGHAT and CDR2 FQDESV come from the germline V gene (reference sequence). CDR3 length: 15 amino acids. The CDR3 DNA sequence: TGTGCCGGCAGCTTACGACTAGCGGACCAAGGGACCCAGTACTTC. Translating it yields CAGSLRLADQGTQYF.

This sequence joins TRBV4-1 and TRBJ2-5, with 8 bases that match TRBD2. After removal of 4 bases from V and 11 bases from J, the junction contained 15 bases not matched to a gene. The CDR3 runs to 15 residues. CDR1 MGHRA and CDR2 YSYEKL come from the germline V gene. CDR3 DNA: TGCGCCAGCAGCCCCACGGCGGGGGGCCTTCGAGAGCAGTACTTC. It codes for CASSPTAGGLREQYF.

This clonotype was counted only a few times. The chain employs TRBV20-1 and TRBJ2-5, with 9 bases that match TRBD2. V gave up 0 bases and J gave up 1 base; unmatched junction bases: 21. CDR1 is DFQATT and CDR2 is SNEGSKA in the germline V gene (reference sequence). The CDR3 runs 21 residues. The CDR3 DNA reads as TGCAGTGCTAGAGATAATGAAGAGGCTGGGGACCCTAGCGGGGTCCAAGAGACCCAGTACTTC. This encodes CSARDNEEAGDPSGVQETQYF.

The rearrangement uses TRBV14 and TRBJ1-2; 8 nucleotides match TRBD1. The length of the CDR3 is 17 residues. CDR1 is SGHDN and CDR2 is FVKESK in the germline V gene. V shed 5 bases and J 8 bases; nucleotides not matched to a gene: 19. CDR3 sequence (DNA): TGTGCCAGCAGCTTAAGGACAGGGCTCGGGGGAGGATCGGGCTACACCTTC. Its translation: CASSLRTGLGGGSGYTF.

The sample holds a few counts of this clonotype. The chain is built from TRBV20-1 and TRBJ2-3, with 7 bases lining up with TRBD2. The V segment lost 5 bases and the J segment 2 bases; nucleotides outside the gene matches: 7. This CDR3 is built from 14 residues. CDR1 is DFQATT and CDR2 is SNEGSKA in the germline V gene (reference sequence). Here the CDR3 DNA reads TGCAGTGCTCCCCCCGGGACTAACACAGATACGCAGTATTTT. It translates to CSAPPGTNTDTQYF.

The CDR3 DNA sequence: TGCAGTGCTAGATCCCTCCGGACTAGCGGGGACATTTGGCAGTTCTTC. It specifies CSARSLRTSGDIWQFF. This sequence joins TRBV20-1 and TRBJ2-1; 12 bases are a match to TRBD2. The CDR3 has 16 residues. The germline gives CDR1 DFQATT, CDR2 SNEGSKA (reference sequence). V lost 2 bases and J lost 12; bases outside the gene matches: 14.

The V and J genes are TRBV15 and TRBJ1-5; D might be TRBD1 (6 bases). The CDR3 length is 14 residues. Trimming pared 5 bases from V and 5 bases from J, leaving 13 bases between. In germline, CDR1 is LNHNV, CDR2 YYDKDF (reference sequence). In DNA, the CDR3 is TGTGCCACCAGCGCGAGGGACACCTATCAGCCCCAGCATTTT. Residues: CATSARDTYQPQHF.